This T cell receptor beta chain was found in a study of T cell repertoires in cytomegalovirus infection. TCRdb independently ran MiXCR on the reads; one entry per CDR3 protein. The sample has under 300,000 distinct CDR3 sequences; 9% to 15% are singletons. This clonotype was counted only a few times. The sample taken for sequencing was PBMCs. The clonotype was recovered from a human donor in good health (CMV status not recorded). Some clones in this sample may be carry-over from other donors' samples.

CDR3 nucleotide sequence: TGTGCCAGCAGCCGCGGTGAGCGGGGGTCCGAAGATACGCAGTATTTT. It codes for CASSRGERGSEDTQYF. This chain joins TRBV5-4 and TRBJ2-3; 8 bases line up with TRBD2. In germline, CDR1 is SGHNT, CDR2 YYREEE (reference sequence). J gave up 5 bases and V 4 bases, and 12 bases lay outside the gene matches. The CDR3 totals 16 residues.